This T cell receptor beta chain derives from a study of cytomegalovirus exposure and HLA in healthy donors. Study in general: From 150 million to 200 million T cells, an earlier analysis saw around 120 million unique TCR beta sequences.

Turning to this clone: Its antigen is undetermined. Other DNA sequences within the sample encode an identical CDR3.

Study-level results: Accurate prediction of HLA-A and HLA-B alleles (for most subjects) was reportedly achieved from TCR beta sequences. Per a prior analysis, the majority of TCR beta V segments were productive roughly 87% or roughly 30% of the time.

Amplification used 60 Vbeta primers and 13 Jbeta primers. Profiling relied on immunoSEQ multiplex PCR, and the TCRdb table lists in-frame clones only, not all of them. The sample gives around 86,000 clones, 70% to 85% of which show up once; around 3.1% is in the top ten. Germline CDR1 and CDR2: MDHEN and SYDVKM. Trimming stripped 5 bases from V and 8 bases from J, with 12 bases between. This CDR3 has 13 residues. Healthy bone marrow donors formed the donor group. The sequencing sample was made of PBMCs. The chain joins TRBV28 to TRBJ1-4; D call uncertain. This TCR came from a man between 50 and 59 years old in good health and CMV-seropositive. The CDR3 is CASSPPSREKLFF. CDR3 coding DNA: TGTGCCAGCAGTCCCCCTTCCCGGGAAAAACTGTTTTTT.